This T cell receptor (beta chain) was found in a study of blood T cell repertoires in COVID-19. Study-level background: Nucleic acid was either cDNA or gDNA, and it came from T cells, B-cell-depleted T cells, or PBMCs.

The length of the CDR3 is 15 residues. V lost 1 base and J lost 7; bases outside the gene matches: 7. Germline V CDR1 and CDR2: SGHTA, FQGNSA. Clones were sequenced by immunoSEQ multiplex PCR, and TCRdb holds only the in-frame ones, with some missing. Seen here are a few hundred thousand clones, about 81% observed once, and the top ten hold about 4.8%. This chain uses TRBV7-2 with TRBJ2-3, with 8 bases aligning to TRBD2. The origin of this receptor is a woman in her 70s with COVID-19, enrolled during active disease. The sequencing input was peripheral blood. The CDR3 DNA is TGTGCCAGCAGCTTAGGGACTAGCTACGGAAATACGCAGTATTTT. Amino acid sequence: CASSLGTSYGNTQYF.